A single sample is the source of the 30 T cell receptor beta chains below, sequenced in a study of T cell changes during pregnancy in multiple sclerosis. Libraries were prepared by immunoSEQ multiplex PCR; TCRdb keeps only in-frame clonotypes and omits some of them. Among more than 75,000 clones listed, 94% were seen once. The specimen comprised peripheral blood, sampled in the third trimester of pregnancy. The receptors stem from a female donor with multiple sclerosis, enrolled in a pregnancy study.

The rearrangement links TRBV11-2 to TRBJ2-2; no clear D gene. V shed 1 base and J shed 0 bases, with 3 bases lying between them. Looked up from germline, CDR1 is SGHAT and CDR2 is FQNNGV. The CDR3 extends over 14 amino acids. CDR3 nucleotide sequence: TGTGCCAGCAGCTTAGTCTCGAACACCGGGGAGCTGTTTTTT. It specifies CASSLVSNTGELFF.

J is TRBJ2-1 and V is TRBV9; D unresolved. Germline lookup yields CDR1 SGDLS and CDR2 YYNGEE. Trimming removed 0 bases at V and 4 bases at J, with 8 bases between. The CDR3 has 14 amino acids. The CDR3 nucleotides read TGTGCCAGCAGCGTAGCTCCCCAGTACAATGAGCAGTTCTTC. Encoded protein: CASSVAPQYNEQFF. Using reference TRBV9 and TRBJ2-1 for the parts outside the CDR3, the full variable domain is DSGVTQTPKHLITATGQRVTLRCSPRSGDLSVYWYQQSLDQGLQFLIQYYNGEERAKGNILERFSAQQFPDLHSELNLSSLELGDSALYFCASSVAPQYNEQFFGPGTRLTVL.

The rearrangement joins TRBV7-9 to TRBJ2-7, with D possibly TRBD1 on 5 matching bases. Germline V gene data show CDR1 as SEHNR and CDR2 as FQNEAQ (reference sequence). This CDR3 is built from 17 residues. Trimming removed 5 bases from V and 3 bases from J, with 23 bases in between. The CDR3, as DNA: TGTGCCAGCAGCCCCAACGGCCGACAGAAGAGAAACTACGAGCAGTACTTC. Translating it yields CASSPNGRQKRNYEQYF.

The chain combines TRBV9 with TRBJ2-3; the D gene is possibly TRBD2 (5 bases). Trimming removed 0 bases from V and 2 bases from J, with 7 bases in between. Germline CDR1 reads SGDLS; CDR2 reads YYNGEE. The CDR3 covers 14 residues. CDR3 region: CASSVAGNTDTQYF. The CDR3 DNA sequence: TGTGCCAGCAGCGTAGCCGGGAACACAGATACGCAGTATTTT.

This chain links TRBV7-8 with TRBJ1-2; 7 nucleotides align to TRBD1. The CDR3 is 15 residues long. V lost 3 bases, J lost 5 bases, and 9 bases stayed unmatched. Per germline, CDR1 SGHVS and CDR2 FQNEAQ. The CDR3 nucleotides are TGTGCCAGCAGCTTGCCGACAGGGACCGGGTATGGCTACACCTTC. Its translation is CASSLPTGTGYGYTF.

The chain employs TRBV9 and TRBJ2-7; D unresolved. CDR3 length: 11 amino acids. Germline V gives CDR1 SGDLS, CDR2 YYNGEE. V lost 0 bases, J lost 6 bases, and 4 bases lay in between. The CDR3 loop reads CASSVAGEQYF. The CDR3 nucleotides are TGTGCCAGCAGCGTAGCAGGCGAGCAGTACTTC.

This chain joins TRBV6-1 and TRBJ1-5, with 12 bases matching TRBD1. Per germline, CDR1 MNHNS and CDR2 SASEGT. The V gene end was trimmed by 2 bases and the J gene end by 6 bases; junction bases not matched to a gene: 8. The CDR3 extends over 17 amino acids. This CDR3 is CASSEFTGQGAVQPQHF. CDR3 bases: TGTGCCAGCAGTGAATTTACGGGACAGGGGGCTGTTCAGCCCCAGCATTTT.

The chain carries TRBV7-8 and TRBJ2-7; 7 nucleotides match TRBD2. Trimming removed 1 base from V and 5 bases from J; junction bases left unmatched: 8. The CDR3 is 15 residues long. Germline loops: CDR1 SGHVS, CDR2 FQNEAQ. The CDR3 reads CASSLGSGRSNEQYF. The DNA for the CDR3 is TGTGCCAGCAGCTTAGGATCCGGGAGGAGCAACGAGCAGTACTTC.

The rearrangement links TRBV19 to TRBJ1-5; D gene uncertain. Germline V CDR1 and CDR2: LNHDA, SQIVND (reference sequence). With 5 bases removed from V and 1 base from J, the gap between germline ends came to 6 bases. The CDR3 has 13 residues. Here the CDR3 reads CASSSVSNQPQHF. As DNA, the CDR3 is TGTGCCAGTAGTTCGGTAAGCAATCAGCCCCAGCATTTT.

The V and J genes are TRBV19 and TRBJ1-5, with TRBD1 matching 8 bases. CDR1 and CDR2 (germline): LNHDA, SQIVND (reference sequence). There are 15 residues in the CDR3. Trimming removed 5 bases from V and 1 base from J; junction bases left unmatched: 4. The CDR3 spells CASSPYRGSNQPQHF. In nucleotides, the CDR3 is TGTGCCAGTAGTCCCTACAGGGGGAGCAATCAGCCCCAGCATTTT.

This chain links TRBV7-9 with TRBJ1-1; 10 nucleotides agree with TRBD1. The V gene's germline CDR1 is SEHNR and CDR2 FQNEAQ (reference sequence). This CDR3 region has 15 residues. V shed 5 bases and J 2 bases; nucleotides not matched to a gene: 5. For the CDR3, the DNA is TGTGCCAGCAGCCCCTGGACAGGGGGAAACACTGAAGCTTTCTTT. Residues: CASSPWTGGNTEAFF.

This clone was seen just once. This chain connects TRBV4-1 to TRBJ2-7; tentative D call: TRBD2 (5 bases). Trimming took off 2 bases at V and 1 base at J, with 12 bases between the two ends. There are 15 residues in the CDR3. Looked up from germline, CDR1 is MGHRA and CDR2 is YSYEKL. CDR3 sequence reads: CASSQLYGDSYEQYF. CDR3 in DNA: TGCGCCAGCAGCCAATTATACGGGGATTCCTACGAGCAGTACTTC.

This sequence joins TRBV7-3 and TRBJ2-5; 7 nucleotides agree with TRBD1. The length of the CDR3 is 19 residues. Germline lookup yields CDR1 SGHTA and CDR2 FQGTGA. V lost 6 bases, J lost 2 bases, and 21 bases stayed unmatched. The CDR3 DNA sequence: TGTGCCAGCAGTCTAAACAATCCATCACAGGGGACGGGACAAGAGACCCAGTACTTC. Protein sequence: CASSLNNPSQGTGQETQYF.

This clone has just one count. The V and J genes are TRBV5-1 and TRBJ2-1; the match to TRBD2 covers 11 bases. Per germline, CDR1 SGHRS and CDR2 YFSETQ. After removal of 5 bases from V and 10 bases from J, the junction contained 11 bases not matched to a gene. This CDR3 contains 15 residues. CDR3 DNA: TGCGCCAGCAGTTATGGGGCTAGCGGGGGGAGAGAGCAGTTCTTC. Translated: CASSYGASGGREQFF. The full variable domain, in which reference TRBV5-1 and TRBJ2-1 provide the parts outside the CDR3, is KAGVTQTPRYLIKTRGQQVTLSCSPISGHRSVSWYQQTPGQGLQFLFEYFSETQRNKGNFPGRFSGRQFSNSRSEMNVSTLELGDSALYLCASSYGASGGREQFFGPGTRLTVL.

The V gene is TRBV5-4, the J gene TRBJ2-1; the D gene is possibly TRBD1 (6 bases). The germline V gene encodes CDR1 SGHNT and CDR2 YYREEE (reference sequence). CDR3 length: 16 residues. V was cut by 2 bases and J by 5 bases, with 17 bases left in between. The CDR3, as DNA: TGTGCCAGCAGCTTAGATGGGGGCCCCGTAGACAATGAGCAGTTCTTC. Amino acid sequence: CASSLDGGPVDNEQFF.

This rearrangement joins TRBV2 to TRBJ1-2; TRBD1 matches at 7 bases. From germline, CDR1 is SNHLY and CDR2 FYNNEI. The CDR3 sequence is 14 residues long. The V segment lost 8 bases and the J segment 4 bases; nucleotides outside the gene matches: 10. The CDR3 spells CASPPPRDSYGYTF. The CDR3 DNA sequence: TGTGCCAGCCCCCCCCCACGGGACAGCTATGGCTACACCTTC. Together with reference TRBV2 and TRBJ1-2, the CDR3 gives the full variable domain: EPEVTQTPSHQVTQMGQEVILRCVPISNHLYFYWYRQILGQKVEFLVSFYNNEISEKSEIFDDQFSVERPDGSNFTLKIRSTKLEDSAMYFCASPPPRDSYGYTFGSGTRLTVV.

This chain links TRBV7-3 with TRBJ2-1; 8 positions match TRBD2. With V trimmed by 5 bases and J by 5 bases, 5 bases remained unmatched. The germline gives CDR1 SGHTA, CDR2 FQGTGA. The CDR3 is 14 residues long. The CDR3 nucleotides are TGTGCCAGCAGCCGGGGGGGAGGAAACAATGAGCAGTTCTTC. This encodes CASSRGGGNNEQFF.

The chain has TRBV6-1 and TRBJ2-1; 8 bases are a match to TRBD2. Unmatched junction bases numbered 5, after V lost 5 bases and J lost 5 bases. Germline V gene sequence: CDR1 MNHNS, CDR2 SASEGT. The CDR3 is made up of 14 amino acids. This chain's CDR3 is CASSFGGEDNEQFF. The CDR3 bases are TGTGCCAGCAGTTTCGGGGGGGAGGACAATGAGCAGTTCTTC.

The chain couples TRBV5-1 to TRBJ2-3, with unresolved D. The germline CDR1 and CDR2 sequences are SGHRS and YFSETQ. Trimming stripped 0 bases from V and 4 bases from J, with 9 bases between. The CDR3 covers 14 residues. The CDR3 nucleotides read TGCGCCAGCAGCTTGGGTTCTAACTCAGATACGCAGTATTTT. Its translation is CASSLGSNSDTQYF.

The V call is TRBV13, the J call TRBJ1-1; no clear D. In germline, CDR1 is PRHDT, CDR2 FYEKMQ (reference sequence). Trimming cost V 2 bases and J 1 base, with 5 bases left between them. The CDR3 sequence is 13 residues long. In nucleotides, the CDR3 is TGTGCCAGCAGCTTAAATCGGAACACTGAAGCTTTCTTT. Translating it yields CASSLNRNTEAFF.

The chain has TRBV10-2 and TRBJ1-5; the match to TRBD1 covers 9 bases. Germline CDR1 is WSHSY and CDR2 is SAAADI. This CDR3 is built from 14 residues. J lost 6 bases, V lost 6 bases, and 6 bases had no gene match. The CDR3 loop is CASSIGQGSQPQHF. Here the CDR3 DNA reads TGCGCCAGCAGCATCGGACAGGGGAGTCAGCCCCAGCATTTT.

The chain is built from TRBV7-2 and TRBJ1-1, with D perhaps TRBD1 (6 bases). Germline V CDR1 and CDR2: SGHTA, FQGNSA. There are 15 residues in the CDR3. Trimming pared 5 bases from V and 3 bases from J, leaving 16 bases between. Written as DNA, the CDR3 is TGTGCCAGCAGCGTACAGGGCCCACGGGACACTGAAGCTTTCTTT. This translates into CASSVQGPRDTEAFF.

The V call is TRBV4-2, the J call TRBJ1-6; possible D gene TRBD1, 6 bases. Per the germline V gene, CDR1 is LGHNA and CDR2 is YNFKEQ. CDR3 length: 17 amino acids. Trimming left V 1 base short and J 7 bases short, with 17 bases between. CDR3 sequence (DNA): TGTGCCAGCAGCCAAGCGATATCCGGGACATGGAATTCACCCCTCCACTTT. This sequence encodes CASSQAISGTWNSPLHF.

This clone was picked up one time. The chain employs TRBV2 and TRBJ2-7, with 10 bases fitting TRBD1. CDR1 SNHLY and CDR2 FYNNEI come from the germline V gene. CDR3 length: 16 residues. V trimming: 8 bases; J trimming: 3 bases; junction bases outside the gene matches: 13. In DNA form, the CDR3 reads TGTGCCAGCGAGACAGGGGGCGAAAATATGAGCTACGAGCAGTACTTC. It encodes CASETGGENMSYEQYF.

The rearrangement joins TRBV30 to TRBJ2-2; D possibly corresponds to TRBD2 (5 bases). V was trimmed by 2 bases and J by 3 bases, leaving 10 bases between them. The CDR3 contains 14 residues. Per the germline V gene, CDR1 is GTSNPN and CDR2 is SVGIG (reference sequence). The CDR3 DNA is TGTGCCTGGAGTTTTCGGGGAGACACCGGGGAGCTGTTTTTT. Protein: CAWSFRGDTGELFF.

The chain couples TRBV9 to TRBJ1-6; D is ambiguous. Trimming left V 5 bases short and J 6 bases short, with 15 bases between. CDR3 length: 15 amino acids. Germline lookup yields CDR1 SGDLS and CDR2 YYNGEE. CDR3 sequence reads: CASRAGTGGNSPLHF. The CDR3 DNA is TGTGCCAGCAGAGCCGGAACGGGAGGTAATTCACCCCTCCACTTT.

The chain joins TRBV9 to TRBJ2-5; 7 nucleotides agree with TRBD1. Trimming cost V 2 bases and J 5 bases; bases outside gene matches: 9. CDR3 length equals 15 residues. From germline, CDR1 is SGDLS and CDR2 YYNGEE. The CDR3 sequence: CASSVAGQARETQYF. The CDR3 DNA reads TGTGCCAGCAGCGTGGCCGGACAGGCACGTGAGACCCAGTACTTC.

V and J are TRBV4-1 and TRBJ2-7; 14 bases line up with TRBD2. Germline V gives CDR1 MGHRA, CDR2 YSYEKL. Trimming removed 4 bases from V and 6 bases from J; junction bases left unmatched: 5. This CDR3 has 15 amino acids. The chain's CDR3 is CASSRGLAGGFEQYF. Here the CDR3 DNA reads TGCGCCAGCAGCCGAGGACTAGCGGGGGGTTTCGAGCAGTACTTC.

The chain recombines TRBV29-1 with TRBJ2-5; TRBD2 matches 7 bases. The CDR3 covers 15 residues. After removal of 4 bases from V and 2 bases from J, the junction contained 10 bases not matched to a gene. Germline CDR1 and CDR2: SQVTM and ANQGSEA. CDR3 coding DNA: TGCAGCGTTGTAGGGGCGGGGGTGCTACAAGAGACCCAGTACTTC. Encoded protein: CSVVGAGVLQETQYF. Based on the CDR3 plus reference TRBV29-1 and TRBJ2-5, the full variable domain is SAVISQKPSRDICQRGTSLTIQCQVDSQVTMMFWYRQQPGQSLTLIATANQGSEATYESGFVIDKFPISRPNLTFSTLTVSNMSPEDSSIYLCSVVGAGVLQETQYFGPGTRLLVL.

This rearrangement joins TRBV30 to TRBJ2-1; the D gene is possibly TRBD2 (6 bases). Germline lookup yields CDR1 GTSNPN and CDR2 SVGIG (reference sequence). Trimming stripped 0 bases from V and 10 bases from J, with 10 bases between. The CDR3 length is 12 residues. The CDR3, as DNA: TGTGCCTGGAGTGTACGACGGGGGGAGCAGTTCTTC. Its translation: CAWSVRRGEQFF.